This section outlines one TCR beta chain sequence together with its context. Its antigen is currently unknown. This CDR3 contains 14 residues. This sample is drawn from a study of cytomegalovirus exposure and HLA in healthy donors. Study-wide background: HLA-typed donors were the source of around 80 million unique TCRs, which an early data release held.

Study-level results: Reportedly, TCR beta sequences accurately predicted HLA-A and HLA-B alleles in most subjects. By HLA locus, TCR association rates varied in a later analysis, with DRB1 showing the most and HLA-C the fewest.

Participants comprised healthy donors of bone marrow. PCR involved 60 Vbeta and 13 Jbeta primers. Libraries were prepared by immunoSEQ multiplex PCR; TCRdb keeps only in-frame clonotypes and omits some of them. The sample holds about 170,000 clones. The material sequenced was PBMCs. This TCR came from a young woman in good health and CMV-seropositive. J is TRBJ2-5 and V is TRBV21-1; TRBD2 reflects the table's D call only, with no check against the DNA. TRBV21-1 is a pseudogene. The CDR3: CASNGTSGRETQYF. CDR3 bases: TGTGCCAGCAATGGGACTAGCGGGAGAGAGACCCAGTACTTC.